This entry is about one TCR beta chain. These data come from a study of cytomegalovirus exposure and HLA in healthy donors. With V trimmed by 1 base and J by 4 bases, 4 bases remained unmatched. Germline V gene sequence: CDR1 MNHNY, CDR2 SVGAGI (reference sequence). The CDR3 spans 14 residues. Use of 60 Vbeta and 13 Jbeta primers characterized the PCR. The assay was immunoSEQ multiplex PCR, and TCRdb's table has in-frame clones only and misses some. The table shows about 150,000 clones, with 75% to 90% occurring only once. This receptor was taken from a young woman in good health and CMV-seronegative. The sequenced material came from PBMCs. The chain is built from TRBV6-6 and TRBJ2-7; 7 bases match TRBD1. This chain's CDR3 is CASSYLGDRYEQYF. The CDR3 DNA is TGTGCCAGCAGTTACTTAGGGGACAGATACGAGCAGTACTTC.